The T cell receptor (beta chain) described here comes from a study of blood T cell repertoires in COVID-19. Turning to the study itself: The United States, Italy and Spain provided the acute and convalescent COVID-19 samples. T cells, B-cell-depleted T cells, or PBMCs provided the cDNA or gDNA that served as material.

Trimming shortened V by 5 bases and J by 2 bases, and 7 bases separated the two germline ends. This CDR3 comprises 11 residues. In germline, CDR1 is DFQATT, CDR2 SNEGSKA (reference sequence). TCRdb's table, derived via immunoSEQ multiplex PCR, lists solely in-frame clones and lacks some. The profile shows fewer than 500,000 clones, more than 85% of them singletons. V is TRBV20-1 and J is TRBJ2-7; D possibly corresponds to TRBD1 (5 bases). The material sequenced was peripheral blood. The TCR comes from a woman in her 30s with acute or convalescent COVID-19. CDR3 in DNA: TGCAGTGCTCGACAGCCCTACGAGCAGTACTTC. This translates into CSARQPYEQYF.